What follows are 13 T cell receptor beta chains derived from one specimen sequenced in a study of cytomegalovirus exposure and HLA in healthy donors. PCR involved 60 Vbeta and 13 Jbeta primers. Assay: immunoSEQ multiplex PCR; the TCRdb copy retains only in-frame clones and omits some. The data contain under 90,000 clones, 60% to 80% of them seen just once; the ten biggest clones take up 7.2%. The sequenced material came from PBMCs. These receptors all stem from a woman between 40 and 55 years old in good health and CMV-seronegative.

The chain recombines TRBV5-1 with TRBJ1-1; 7 positions agree with TRBD1. V gave up 10 bases and J gave up 0 bases; unmatched junction bases: 18. The CDR3 covers 17 residues. Per germline, CDR1 SGHRS and CDR2 YFSETQ. The CDR3 DNA sequence: TGCGCCCCTCAGGGGACAGCGCTGGTTTCTATGAACACTGAAGCTTTCTTT. Encoded protein: CAPQGTALVSMNTEAFF.

The rearrangement links TRBV14 to TRBJ1-2; possibly TRBD1 for D (6 bases). V dropped 3 bases and J dropped 1 base, with 12 bases sitting between them. Germline V lookup: CDR1 SGHDN, CDR2 FVKESK. This CDR3 region has 15 residues. In nucleotides, the CDR3 is TGTGCCAGCAGCCAGGGCAGGGGACATAACTATGGCTACACCTTC. This gives the protein CASSQGRGHNYGYTF.

The CDR3 nucleotides are TGCGCCAGCAGTGAGTCGTTCACCGGTCTCCGGGAGCAGTACTTC. Translation gives CASSESFTGLREQYF. This chain uses TRBV10-1 with TRBJ2-7; D not resolved. CDR1 and CDR2 from the germline V gene are WNHNN and SYGVQD (reference sequence). The CDR3 has 15 residues. Between the trimmed V and J ends, which lost 0 bases and 7 bases, there was a span of 16 bases.

The gene calls are TRBV7-6 and TRBJ1-1; D is ambiguous. Germline CDR1 SGHVS, CDR2 FNYEAQ. V was trimmed by 6 bases and J by 0 bases, leaving 8 bases between them. This CDR3 region has 13 residues. The CDR3 nucleotides are TGTGCCAGCAGTCCCCTATTGAACACTGAAGCTTTCTTT. It translates to CASSPLLNTEAFF. The full variable domain, its missing parts supplied by reference TRBV7-6 and TRBJ1-1, is GAGVSQSPRYKVTKRGQDVALRCDPISGHVSLYWYRQALGQGPEFLTYFNYEAQQDKSGLPNDRFSAERPEGSISTLTIQRTEQRDSAMYRCASSPLLNTEAFFGQGTRLTVV.

To note about this clone: A read error may produce the germline difference seen at one junction end. The rearrangement links TRBV2 to TRBJ1-2, with TRBD1 matching over 10 bases. CDR1 and CDR2 (germline): SNHLY, FYNNEI. The CDR3 length is 14 residues. CDR3 in amino acids: CASSRDRGDLGFSF. In DNA form, the CDR3 reads TGTGCCAGCAGTAGGGACAGGGGCGATCTCGGTTTCTCCTTC.

The CDR3 bases are TGTGCAAGTCGCGAACGAAAGGACTACCCGGGACGGAGGAACACTGAAGCTTTCTTT. Amino acids: CASRERKDYPGRRNTEAFF. The V gene is TRBV12-2, the J gene TRBJ1-1. TRBV12-2 is recorded as a pseudogene. This CDR3 comprises 19 residues.

This clone was detected only once. This chain joins TRBV30 and TRBJ1-6, with TRBD1 matching 8 bases. The CDR3 length is 14 residues. V shed 3 bases, J shed 9 bases, and the junction held 7 bases outside the gene matches. Germline V gives CDR1 GTSNPN, CDR2 SVGIG (reference sequence). The chain's CDR3 is CAWSARTGSSPLHF. The CDR3 DNA reads TGTGCCTGGAGCGCTAGGACAGGGTCTTCACCCCTCCACTTT.

The chain links TRBV7-8 to TRBJ2-3; 10 nucleotides match TRBD1. The J segment lost 2 bases and the V segment lost 5 bases, leaving 10 bases of the junction unmatched. Germline V gives CDR1 SGHVS, CDR2 FQNEAQ. The CDR3 covers 17 residues. The CDR3 protein is CASSHRFGTGATDTQYF. CDR3 bases: TGTGCCAGCAGCCACCGCTTTGGGACAGGGGCCACAGATACGCAGTATTTT.

The chain is built from TRBV10-3 and TRBJ1-1; 8 nucleotides line up with TRBD1. Germline-derived CDR1 and CDR2 are ENHRY and SYGVKD. This CDR3 is 15 amino acids long. The V and J ends lost 2 bases and 1 base, in that order; junction bases with no gene match: 3. For the CDR3, the DNA is TGTGCCATCAGTGAGCGCGACAGGGGGAACACTGAAGCTTTCTTT. Translation gives CAISERDRGNTEAFF.

The CDR3 bases are TGTGCCAGCAGCACCCGGACAGGGAAGAGTGATCGGGAGACCCAGTACTTC. Protein sequence: CASSTRTGKSDRETQYF. The chain employs TRBV5-4 and TRBJ2-5; TRBD1 agrees at 8 bases. Germline V gives CDR1 SGHNT, CDR2 YYREEE (reference sequence). The CDR3 length is 17 residues. V shed 4 bases, J shed 5 bases, and the junction held 16 bases outside the gene matches.

The gene calls are TRBV7-2 and TRBJ2-1, with D perhaps matching TRBD2 (5 bases). With 0 bases removed from V and 4 bases from J, the gap between germline ends came to 13 bases. Per the germline V gene, CDR1 is SGHTA and CDR2 is FQGNSA. The CDR3 spans 16 residues. CDR3: CASSLAGSTTYNEQFF. The CDR3 DNA sequence: TGTGCCAGCAGCTTAGCGGGGAGCACCACTTACAATGAGCAGTTCTTC.

The rearrangement uses TRBV6-5 and TRBJ1-2; 9 positions match TRBD1. Germline lookup yields CDR1 MNHEY and CDR2 SVGAGI. V lost 6 bases and J lost 4; bases outside the gene matches: 6. CDR3 length: 14 residues. Written as DNA, the CDR3 is TGTGCCAGCAGCCGGGACAGGGCAACCTATGGCTACACCTTC. Translated, it gives CASSRDRATYGYTF.

The gene calls are TRBV11-2 and TRBJ2-1; weak D call: TRBD2 (6 bases). V lost 4 bases to trimming and J lost 10 bases, with 23 bases between them. CDR1 and CDR2 (germline): SGHAT, FQNNGV. The CDR3 length is 16 residues. The CDR3 protein is CASSSPPGLRPLEQFF. The CDR3 DNA reads as TGTGCCAGCAGCTCCCCCCCGGGACTTCGTCCTCTGGAGCAGTTCTTC.